The sample holds a few counts of the clone carrying this TCR beta chain. The V gene's germline CDR1 is SGHAT and CDR2 FQDESV (reference sequence). CDR3 size: 16 residues. Trimming cost V 5 bases and J 2 bases, with 19 bases left between them. The investigators amplified TCR beta CDR3 regions from RNA transcripts. TCR CDR3 underwent first-round RT-PCR with the HTBI primer set. TCRdb re-called the multiplex PCR reads with MiXCR, one entry per CDR3 protein. The repertoire includes hundreds of thousands of distinct CDR3 sequences, about half of them detected once, and about 8.2% sits in the top ten. The sample is drawn from a study of T cells in Graves' hyperthyroidism and ophthalmopathy.

Sequenced input: peripheral blood or thyroid tissue (not recorded which). The sequence was obtained from a woman between 18 and 30 years old with Graves' hyperthyroidism. The genes are TRBV11-1 and TRBJ2-7; D call uncertain. The CDR3 is CASSLGRRSGTYEQYF. The CDR3, as DNA: TGTGCCAGCAGCCTCGGACGCAGGAGTGGGACCTACGAGCAGTACTTC.